Below, 9 T cell receptor beta chains from the same sample are listed, as sequenced in a study of T cell repertoires in cytomegalovirus infection. TCRdb re-called the reads with MiXCR, one entry per CDR3 protein. The sample lists about 260,000 distinct CDR3 sequences, approximately 9.2% seen once, with roughly 16% in the top ten. Sequencing input: PBMCs. These TCRs come from a human donor in good health (CMV status not recorded). Some clones in this sample may be carry-over from other donors' samples.

This clonotype showed up many times. The V and J genes are TRBV6-4 and TRBJ2-3, with D maybe TRBD1 (6 bases). V was cut by 3 bases and J by 1 base, with 8 bases left in between. From germline, CDR1 is MRHNA and CDR2 SNTAGT. CDR3 length: 14 amino acids. This CDR3 reads CASSEEGGTDTQYF. The CDR3 bases are TGTGCCAGCAGTGAAGAGGGGGGCACAGATACGCAGTATTTT.

Of note for this clonotype: This may arise from a read error, as a much more abundant clone is one base away. This CDR3 fails to terminate in the conserved phenylalanine or tryptophan, so it likely reflects a read error. This chain connects TRBV7-2 to TRBJ1-1, with D tentatively TRBD1 (6 bases). The CDR3 runs 14 residues. V was shortened by 7 bases and J by 0 bases, with 12 bases between the two germline ends. Germline CDR1 SGHTA, CDR2 FQGNSA. The DNA of the CDR3 is TGTGCCAGCACCACAGGGCCTGTGAACACTGAAGCTTTCCTT. Protein: CASTTGPVNTEAFL.

This clonotype was detected ten times or more. The rearrangement joins TRBV7-2 to TRBJ2-2; 8 nucleotides agree with TRBD2. V lost 3 bases, J lost 4 bases, and 7 bases stayed unmatched. Per the germline V gene, CDR1 is SGHTA and CDR2 is FQGNSA. The CDR3 totals 16 residues. CDR3 region: CASSFPSGGTTGELFF. In DNA, the CDR3 is TGTGCCAGCAGCTTCCCCAGCGGGGGTACCACCGGGGAGCTGTTTTTT.

At least ten counts were recorded for this clonotype. The chain's CDR3 is CSARDPATSGNTIYF. As DNA, the CDR3 is TGCAGTGCTAGAGATCCCGCGACCTCTGGAAACACCATATATTTT. The chain joins TRBV20-1 to TRBJ1-3; D unclear. The V end lost 0 bases, the J end lost 0 bases, and 9 bases lay between the germline ends. This CDR3 spans 15 amino acids. CDR1 is DFQATT, CDR2 SNEGSKA, per germline (reference sequence).

This clonotype was observed many times. The chain couples TRBV7-2 to TRBJ1-1; 10 nucleotides align to TRBD1. There are 16 residues in the CDR3. Germline CDR1 SGHTA, CDR2 FQGNSA. J gave up 11 bases and V 4 bases, and 16 bases lay outside the gene matches. CDR3: CASSSRGGQGTAGAFF. CDR3 coding DNA: TGTGCCAGCAGCTCGAGGGGGGGACAGGGGACGGCGGGGGCTTTCTTT.

The sample holds a few counts of this clonotype. This sequence joins TRBV11-2 and TRBJ1-5; D is uncertain. V was trimmed by 0 bases and J by 2 bases, leaving 8 bases between them. CDR1 is SGHAT and CDR2 is FQNNGV in the germline V gene. The CDR3 has 15 residues. Here the CDR3 reads CASSLEGTGNQPQHF. CDR3 in DNA: TGTGCCAGCAGCTTAGAGGGCACTGGCAATCAGCCCCAGCATTTT.

This clonotype came up many times. The chain combines TRBV2 with TRBJ1-1; D gene ambiguous. The ends were cut back, 7 bases at V and 1 base at J, with 10 bases in the middle. The germline CDR1 and CDR2 sequences are SNHLY and FYNNEI. This CDR3 is 13 amino acids long. CDR3 bases: TGTGCCAGCAAGCTCGACACGAACACTGAAGCTTTCTTT. This sequence encodes CASKLDTNTEAFF.

In this sample, this clonotype turned up many times. The chain has TRBV12-3 or TRBV12-4 and TRBJ1-5; D possibly corresponds to TRBD1 (5 bases). V lost 0 bases and J 4 bases, leaving 10 bases between the germline ends. The CDR3 sequence is 15 residues long. Written as DNA, the CDR3 is TGTGCCAGCAGTTTAGCGCGGGCAGGGAATCAGCCCCAGCATTTT. This translates into CASSLARAGNQPQHF.

This clonotype has only a few counts. The rearrangement uses TRBV15 and TRBJ1-5; D ambiguous. The CDR3 sequence is 15 residues long. Trimming shortened V by 8 bases and J by 4 bases, and 18 bases separated the two germline ends. Germline V gene sequence: CDR1 LNHNV, CDR2 YYDKDF (reference sequence). The CDR3 reads CATPEDRGKNQPQHF. The CDR3 bases are TGTGCCACCCCTGAGGACCGCGGTAAAAATCAGCCCCAGCATTTT.